Presented here are 23 T cell receptor beta chains from one specimen sequenced in a study of tumor and adjacent non-tumor tissue in lung cancer. Three rounds of nested PCR, following a modified ARM-PCR protocol, produced the TCRbeta library. Each CDR3 protein gets one entry after TCRdb re-called the multiplex PCR reads with MiXCR. Here the sample spans 90,000 to 100,000 distinct CDR3 sequences, 80% being singletons. RNA was extracted from bulk tissue without any cell sorting. More than 3 cm separated this lung sample from the edge of the tumor. Sequencing was done on a sample of distant non-tumor lung tissue. The receptors originated from a man between 60 and 75 years old with small cell lung cancer.

Of note for this clonotype: A junction end diverges from the germline sequence, so it may reflect a read error. This chain connects TRBV7-8 to TRBJ2-5; the D is unclear. Germline V gene data show CDR1 as SGHVS and CDR2 as FQNEAQ. CDR3 length: 13 residues. The CDR3 protein is CANSFYRQETQYF. CDR3 bases: TGTGCCAACAGCTTCTACAGACAAGAGACCCAGTACTTC. The whole variable domain, filled in from reference TRBV7-8 and TRBJ2-5, reads GAGVSQSPRYKVAKRGQDVALRCDPISGHVSLFWYQQALGQGPEFLTYFQNEAQLDKSGLPSDRFFAERPEGSVSTLKIQRTQQEDSAVYLCANSFYRQETQYFGPGTRLLVL.

Note on this clonotype: A junction end diverges from the germline sequence, so it may reflect a read error. V gene TRBV29-1 combines with J gene TRBJ2-1; TRBD1 aligns across 8 bases. The CDR3 is made up of 13 amino acids. CDR1 and CDR2 from the germline V gene are SQVTM and ANQGSEA. The CDR3 sequence: CSANRGSYNEQFF. In DNA form, the CDR3 reads TGTAGCGCCAACAGGGGGTCTTACAATGAGCAGTTCTTC.

The chain links TRBV6-5 to TRBJ1-1; D gene ambiguous. The CDR3 is 15 amino acids. The V end was cut by 7 bases, the J end by 5 bases, with 20 bases between. The V gene's germline CDR1 is MNHEY and CDR2 SVGAGI. The DNA for the CDR3 is TGTGCCAGCAATGCCGCCGACAAGATGGTAACTGAAGCTTTCTTT. This gives the protein CASNAADKMVTEAFF.

Concerning this clonotype itself: One end of the junction is discordant with germline, which a read error may explain. The chain carries TRBV20-1 and TRBJ2-1; no reliable D call. The germline V gene has CDR1 DFQATT and CDR2 SNEGSKA (reference sequence). This CDR3 contains 15 residues. The CDR3 is CSASIRVRFHNKQFF. The CDR3 DNA reads as TGCAGTGCTAGCATTCGGGTGAGGTTCCACAATAAGCAGTTCTTC.

Comment on this clonotype: A single base separates this from a much larger clone, so it may be a read error. The chain combines TRBV7-9 with TRBJ2-7; either TRBD1 or TRBD2 may supply D (5 bases each). Per germline, CDR1 SEHNR and CDR2 FQNEAQ (reference sequence). Trimming took 8 bases from V and 7 from J, leaving 12 bases between them. There are 11 residues in the CDR3. For the CDR3, the DNA is TGTGCCAGCGAGGGACGAGGGGAGCAGTACTTC. It yields the protein CASEGRGEQYF.

Concerning this clonotype itself: This may stem from a read error, because a much larger clone lies one nucleotide away. V usage is TRBV7-9 and J usage is TRBJ2-7; 8 bases agree with TRBD1. Germline values: CDR1 SEHNR, CDR2 FQNEAQ (reference sequence). The CDR3 contains 14 residues. The CDR3 sequence: CSSSPDRARPEQYF. The CDR3 DNA follows: TGTTCCAGCAGCCCGGACAGGGCAAGACCCGAGCAGTACTTC.

With regard to this clonotype: This likely comes from a read error, as the CDR3 has no conserved phenylalanine or tryptophan at its end. The genes are TRBV6-6 and TRBJ1-1; possible D gene TRBD1, 6 bases. Germline lookup yields CDR1 MNHNY and CDR2 SVGAGI (reference sequence). V gave up 2 bases and J gave up 8 bases, with 18 bases separating them. The CDR3 runs 15 residues. The CDR3 sequence is CASSYPSTRGLEAFL. The CDR3 DNA is TGTGCCAGCAGTTACCCATCTACCAGGGGTCTCGAAGCTTTCCTT.

Of note for this clonotype: A read error is possible here, since a much larger clone lies one base away. This rearrangement joins TRBV6-4 to TRBJ2-1; 10 bases align to TRBD2. This CDR3 contains 15 residues. The V gene's germline CDR1 is MRHNA and CDR2 SNTAGT. DNA of the CDR3: TGTGCCAGCAGTAAGACTAGCGGGCCGTACAATGAGCACTTCTTC. Translating it yields CASSKTSGPYNEHFF.

Comments on this clonotype: A much larger clone differs from this one at a single base, so this may be a read error. This chain uses TRBV20-1 with TRBJ1-2, with 8 bases identical to TRBD1. The germline gives CDR1 DFQATT, CDR2 SNEGSKA (reference sequence). The CDR3 spans 16 residues. The junction had 17 bases not matched to a gene; V was cut back by 4 bases and J by 7 bases. CDR3 sequence reads: CSAIVRGQEHSIGYTF. As DNA, the CDR3 is TGCAGTGCTATAGTAAGGGGACAGGAACATTCAATTGGCTACACCTTC.

To note about this clonotype: Since no conserved phenylalanine or tryptophan closes the CDR3, a read error is the likely cause. The rearrangement links TRBV6-1 to TRBJ2-1; D unresolved. The CDR3 is 13 amino acids. With 5 bases removed from V and 10 bases from J, the gap between germline ends came to 15 bases. The germline gives CDR1 MNHNS, CDR2 SASEGT. The CDR3 nucleotides read TGTGCCAGCAGTCGATCCGGTAGAGAAGAGCAGTTCTCC. Its translation is CASSRSGREEQFS.

Points on this clonotype: The junction departs from germline at one end; a sequencing error may be responsible. The V gene is TRBV10-2, the J gene TRBJ2-2, with D tentatively TRBD2 (5 bases). CDR1 is WSHSY, CDR2 SAAADI, per germline. The CDR3 extends over 11 amino acids. CDR3 residues: CASSHTGEPLF. The DNA for the CDR3 is TGCGCCAGCAGTCACACCGGGGAGCCGTTGTTT.

This clonotype appeared once. At one end the junction does not follow the germline gene, possibly because of a read error. The chain uses TRBV6-2 or TRBV6-3 and TRBJ2-3; D is unresolved. Germline V lookup: CDR1 MNHEY, CDR2 SVGEGT. This CDR3 contains 14 residues. The CDR3 reads CASSYTSPTDTQQF. CDR3 DNA sequence: TGTGCCAGCAGTTACACTTCGCCCACAGATACGCAGCAATTT.

Concerning this clonotype itself: A read error may produce the germline difference seen at one junction end. The chain couples TRBV7-9 to TRBJ2-5; 10 nucleotides line up with TRBD2. The germline gives CDR1 SEHNR, CDR2 FQNEAQ (reference sequence). The CDR3 extends over 17 amino acids. CDR3 in amino acids: CATSPGLAFGMKETQYF. The DNA of the CDR3 is TGTGCCACCAGCCCGGGACTAGCGTTTGGTATGAAAGAGACCCAGTACTTC.

This clonotype was seen only once. Its ends do not fully match the called genes, so a read error is possible. The rearrangement uses TRBV11-3 and TRBJ1-1, with D perhaps TRBD1 (5 bases). CDR1 SGHNT and CDR2 YENEEA come from the germline V gene. This CDR3 has 14 amino acids. The CDR3 bases are TGTGTCAGCAGCCGTATCAGGGAGAGCACTGAAGCTTTCTTT. Encoded protein: CVSSRIRESTEAFF. Combining the CDR3 with reference TRBV11-3 and TRBJ1-1 gives the whole variable domain EAGVVQSPRYKIIEKKQPVAFWCNPISGHNTLYWYLQNLGQGPELLIRYENEEAVDDSQLPKDRFSAERLKGVDSTLKIQPAELGDSAVYLCVSSRIRESTEAFFGQGTRLTVV.

This rearrangement joins TRBV6-6 to TRBJ2-3; D gene unclear. Germline values: CDR1 MNHNY, CDR2 SVGAGI (reference sequence). Trimming pared 5 bases from V and 6 bases from J, leaving 18 bases between. The CDR3 is 15 amino acids. The CDR3 DNA reads TGTGCCAGCAGTCTGGGCCGGCCCTTCACTGATACGCAGTATTTT. This sequence encodes CASSLGRPFTDTQYF.

This clonotype was recorded once. The junction departs from germline at one end; a sequencing error may be responsible. The chain joins TRBV6-2 or TRBV6-3 to TRBJ1-2, with 9 nucleotides matching TRBD1. Germline lookup yields CDR1 MNHEY and CDR2 SVGEGT. The CDR3 is 17 residues long. This chain's CDR3 is CSSSRYSSGTGYYGYTF. The CDR3 DNA reads TGTTCCAGCAGCCGGTATTCATCCGGGACAGGGTACTATGGCTACACCTTC.

This clonotype was observed once. This chain joins TRBV11-2 and TRBJ2-7; D possibly corresponds to TRBD1 (8 bases). V was pared by 5 bases and J by 1 base, with 15 bases between. CDR1 is SGHAT and CDR2 is FQNNGV in the germline V gene. There are 15 residues in the CDR3. CDR3 region: CASSPTGGASYEQYF. The CDR3 DNA is TGTGCCAGCAGCCCTACAGGGGGGGCATCCTACGAGCAGTACTTC.

A note on this clonotype: This likely comes from a read error, as the CDR3 has no conserved phenylalanine or tryptophan at its end. This rearrangement joins TRBV6-1 to TRBJ2-1; D remains unclear. CDR1 is MNHNS, CDR2 SASEGT, per germline. The CDR3 is made up of 16 amino acids. Here the CDR3 DNA reads TGTGCCGGCAGTGAACTGTACGGGCGAACCTGGGATAAGCAGTTCTTG. Its protein is CAGSELYGRTWDKQFL.

A note on this clonotype: Given the absence of the conserved phenylalanine or tryptophan at the CDR3 end, a read error is likely. The gene calls are TRBV4-2 and TRBJ2-3; D perhaps matches TRBD1 (6 bases). The CDR3 has 17 amino acids. The germline V gene encodes CDR1 LGHNA and CDR2 YNFKEQ. The CDR3 nucleotides are TGTGTCAGCAGCCAATTTCAACAGGGTGGGTGGACAGATACGCAGTATTTA. Translated: CVSSQFQQGGWTDTQYL.

Points on this clonotype: A read error is possible here, since a much larger clone lies one base away. The chain has TRBV7-9 and TRBJ2-4; TRBD1 might be the D (6 bases). The germline CDR1 and CDR2 sequences are SEHNR and FQNEAQ (reference sequence). The CDR3 extends over 15 amino acids. CDR3 in amino acids: CACSPTGGSKNIQYF. For the CDR3, the DNA is TGTGCCTGCAGCCCGACAGGCGGATCCAAAAACATTCAGTACTTC.

With respect to this clonotype: A junction boundary mismatches the germline segment, possibly from a read error. This sequence joins TRBV4-2 and TRBJ2-3, with D perhaps matching TRBD1 (5 bases). Per germline, CDR1 LGHNA and CDR2 YNFKEQ. The CDR3 sequence is 17 residues long. The CDR3 here is CASSQEARGSLTYTQYF. The CDR3 nucleotides read TGTGCCAGCAGCCAAGAAGCAAGGGGCTCGCTCACATATACGCAGTATTTT.

Concerning this clonotype: Sequence at one end of the junction differs from germline and may be a read error. The chain carries TRBV6-2 or TRBV6-3 and TRBJ2-5, with 13 nucleotides matching TRBD2. The V gene's germline CDR1 is MNHEY and CDR2 SVGEGT. This CDR3 has 18 residues. The CDR3 DNA is TGTGCCAGCAGCTACTCCCAACTAGCGGGAGGGTTCATTGAGACCCAGTACTTC. It translates to CASSYSQLAGGFIETQYF.

This clonotype was detected only once. This rearrangement joins TRBV11-3 to TRBJ2-7; tentative D call: TRBD1 (5 bases). V was trimmed by 1 base and J by 8 bases, leaving 18 bases between them. The CDR3 spans 15 residues. The V gene's germline CDR1 is SGHNT and CDR2 YENEEA. CDR3 loop: CASSLGQGARYKQYF. Written as DNA, the CDR3 is TGTGCCAGCAGCTTAGGACAAGGGGCACGATACAAGCAGTACTTC.